The clone carrying this T cell receptor (beta chain) was seen only a few times. The sample comes from a study of blood T cells in healthy people across ages. This CDR3 is built from 16 residues. Germline loops: CDR1 SGHAT, CDR2 FQNNGV. V was pared by 5 bases and J by 1 base, with 7 bases of the junction left unmatched. With a J-beta primer mix and a sample-barcoded 5' primer, a second PCR ran about 7 to 11 cycles. From the 5' RACE reads, TCRdb called clonotypes with MiXCR, one entry per CDR3 protein. The sample lists over a million distinct CDR3 sequences; under 55% were seen once. This chain uses TRBV11-2 with TRBJ2-3; 9 nucleotides align to TRBD2. The sample was blood. The sequence was collected from a woman in her sixties or seventies in good health. CDR3 sequence reads: CASSQTASGGTDTQYF. For the CDR3, the DNA is TGTGCCAGCAGCCAGACGGCTAGCGGGGGCACAGATACGCAGTATTTT.